This entry concerns a single TCR beta chain. This sample is drawn from a study of blood T cell repertoires in COVID-19. The overall study: Some COVID-19 samples were acute and others convalescent; all came from the United States, Italy and Spain. T cells, B-cell-depleted T cells, or PBMCs provided the cDNA or gDNA that served as material.

Authors' processing steps: Amplification from reference gene primers served as the basis for estimated nucleated cell counts. This table comes from immunoSEQ multiplex PCR, and its TCRdb copy is limited to in-frame clones, with some not included. The V and J calls and clone size are taken from that table; D and trimming were inferred from the DNA. The repertoire holds some 38,000 clones, more than 70% seen once, with over 35% in the top ten. Germline V gives CDR1 SNHLY, CDR2 FYNNEI. The CDR3 contains 13 residues. V dropped 7 bases and J dropped 1; count of bases not matched to a gene: 3. This chain connects TRBV2 to TRBJ1-1; 7 bases match TRBD1. The clonotype comes from a man between 60 and 70 years old with active or convalescent COVID-19. Sequences were obtained from peripheral blood. The CDR3: CASIRDRNTEAFF. In DNA, the CDR3 is TGTGCCAGCATTAGGGACAGGAACACTGAAGCTTTCTTT.